These T cell receptor beta chains were read from a single sample in a study of blood T cell repertoires in COVID-19. TCRdb's copy holds only in-frame clones and misses some; the assay was immunoSEQ multiplex PCR. The sample lists 250,000 to 350,000 clones; around 89% were seen once. Sequenced: peripheral blood. These receptors all stem from a woman aged 60-75 years with acute or convalescent COVID-19. CDR3s include the opening cysteine and the closing phenylalanine or tryptophan.

v_call cdr3_aa
TRBV28 CASSFQLTVPSGNTIYF
TRBV20-1 CSASTGQGSTEAFF
TRBV4-3 CASSPSRGRAANEQFF
TRBV19 CASSSRGVGTDTQYF
TRBV19 CASSIGGPGSEQYF
TRBV7-2 CASSSGQTDTQYF
TRBV7-2 CASSSSSGNTIYF
TRBV27 CASSYSGGGAKNIQYF
TRBV19 CASSAGTGGETQYF
TRBV28 CASTPPGGSEQYF
TRBV24-1 CATSGRTGGFGYTF
TRBV18 CASSPEKRTGSGYTF
TRBV7-2 CASSPDQRTAMGYTF